This TCR beta chain was sequenced in a study of blood T cell repertoires in COVID-19. Trimming removed 12 bases from V and 2 bases from J; junction bases left unmatched: 11. The germline gives CDR1 KGHDR, CDR2 SFDVKD. The CDR3 has 14 residues. Using immunoSEQ multiplex PCR, the repertoire was profiled, and TCRdb retains in-frame clones only, with some absent. The sample has over 65,000 clones; just over 85% are singletons. Specimen: peripheral blood. The rearrangement uses TRBV24-1 and TRBJ2-7; 8 bases align to TRBD2. This TCR derives from a man younger than 45 with acute or convalescent COVID-19. CDR3 in DNA: TGTGCCCCGGCGGGGGGTAGGGGAACCTACGAGCAGTACTTC. As protein: CAPAGGRGTYEQYF.